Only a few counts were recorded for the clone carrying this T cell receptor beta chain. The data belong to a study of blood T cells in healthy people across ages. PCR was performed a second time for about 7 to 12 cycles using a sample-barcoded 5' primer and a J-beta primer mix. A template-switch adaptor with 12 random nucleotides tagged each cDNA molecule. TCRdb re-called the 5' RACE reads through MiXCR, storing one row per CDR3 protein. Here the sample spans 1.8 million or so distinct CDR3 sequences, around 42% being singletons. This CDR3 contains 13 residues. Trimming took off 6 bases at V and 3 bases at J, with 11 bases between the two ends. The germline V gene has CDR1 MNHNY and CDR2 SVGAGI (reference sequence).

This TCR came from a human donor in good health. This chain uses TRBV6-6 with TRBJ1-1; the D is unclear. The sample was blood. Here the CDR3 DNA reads TGTGCCAGCAGAACATACGGGGACACTGAAGCTTTCTTT. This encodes CASRTYGDTEAFF.